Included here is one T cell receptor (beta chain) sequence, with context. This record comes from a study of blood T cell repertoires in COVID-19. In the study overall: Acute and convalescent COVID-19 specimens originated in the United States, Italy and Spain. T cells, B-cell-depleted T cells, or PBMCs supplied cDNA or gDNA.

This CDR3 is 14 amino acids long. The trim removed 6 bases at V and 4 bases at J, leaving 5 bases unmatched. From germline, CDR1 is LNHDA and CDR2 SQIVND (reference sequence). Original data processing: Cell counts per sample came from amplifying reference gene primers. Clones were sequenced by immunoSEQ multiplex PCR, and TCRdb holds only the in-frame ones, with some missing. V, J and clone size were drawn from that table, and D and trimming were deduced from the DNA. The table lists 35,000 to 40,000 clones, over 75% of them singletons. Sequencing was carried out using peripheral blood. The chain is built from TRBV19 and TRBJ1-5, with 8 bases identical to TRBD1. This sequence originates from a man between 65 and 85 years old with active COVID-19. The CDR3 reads CASRRDRKNQPQHF. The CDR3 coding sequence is TGTGCCAGTAGAAGGGACAGGAAAAATCAGCCCCAGCATTTT.